The rows below give T cell receptor beta chains drawn from one sample of a study of CD8 T cells in Susac syndrome. TCRdb used MiXCR to reprocess the immunoSEQ multiplex PCR reads, holding one entry per CDR3 protein. The sample records about 210,000 distinct CDR3 sequences, 95% being singletons. The material sequenced was CD4+ T cells from PBMCs. The receptors shown here come from a human donor with multiple sclerosis. Both conserved end residues are part of each CDR3. The D gene is left open where the match is weak. Clone size, where shown, is once, few, many, or a class for clones that have expanded.

d_call clone_size j_call v_call cdr3_aa cdr3_nt
- - TRBJ1-2 TRBV2 CASSDSETPIGGYTF TGTGCCAGCAGTGATTCGGAGACACCGATTGGTGGCTACACCTTC
- - TRBJ1-2 TRBV28 CASRGPGDGYTF TGTGCCTCCCGCGGACCAGGGGATGGCTACACCTTC
- - TRBJ2-1 TRBV28 CASRQPLKSSYNEQFF TGTGCCAGCAGACAACCCCTTAAAAGCTCCTACAATGAGCAGTTCTTC
- - TRBJ2-3 TRBV20-1 CSARDPDTQYF TGCAGTGCTAGGGATCCGGATACGCAGTATTTT
- - TRBJ1-2 TRBV14 CASSQTPSRYTF TGTGCCAGCAGCCAAACACCGTCGCGCTACACCTTC
- - TRBJ1-5 TRBV7-9 CASSLERGSNQPQHF TGTGCCAGCAGCTTAGAAAGGGGCAGCAATCAGCCCCAGCATTTT
- - TRBJ2-7 TRBV20-1 CSASPGARGYEQYF TGCAGTGCTAGTCCGGGGGCGCGGGGTTACGAGCAGTACTTC
- - TRBJ2-3 TRBV20-1 CSASPLPSTDTQYF TGCAGTGCTAGCCCGCTCCCTAGCACAGATACGCAGTATTTT
TRBD2 - TRBJ2-7 TRBV7-9 CATRTSWAEQYF TGTGCCACCCGGACTAGCTGGGCCGAGCAGTACTTC
TRBD1 - TRBJ2-7 TRBV9 CASSVGRDSYEQYF TGTGCCAGCAGCGTAGGACGGGACAGCTACGAGCAGTACTTC
TRBD2 - TRBJ2-3 TRBV20-1 CSGVAGGLGTDTQYF TGCAGTGGGGTAGCGGGGGGGCTGGGCACAGATACGCAGTATTTT
- - TRBJ1-4 TRBV30 CAWSRDGFNEKLFF TGTGCCTGGAGTCGGGACGGCTTCAATGAAAAACTGTTTTTT
TRBD1 - TRBJ1-1 TRBV12-3/TRBV12-4 CASSLGQGAWAPNTEAFF TGTGCCAGCAGTCTCGGACAGGGGGCTTGGGCTCCGAACACTGAAGCTTTCTTT
- - TRBJ2-7 TRBV14 CASRRSGSSYEQYF TGTGCCAGCAGACGCAGTGGTTCCTCCTACGAGCAGTACTTC
TRBD1 - TRBJ2-2 TRBV5-4 CASSSTGAAGELFF TGTGCCAGCAGCTCAACAGGGGCGGCCGGGGAGCTGTTTTTT
- - TRBJ1-2 TRBV27 CASSTGPYGYTF TGTGCCAGCAGTACAGGGCCCTATGGCTACACCTTC
TRBD2 - TRBJ2-3 TRBV7-8 CASSLTSAAVSTQYF TGTGCCAGCAGCTTGACTAGCGCGGCGGTGTCTACGCAGTATTTT
- - TRBJ2-5 TRBV15 CATSSQWTQETQYF TGTGCCACCAGCAGCCAGTGGACCCAAGAGACCCAGTACTTC
- - TRBJ2-2 TRBV9 CASSGLDRPRTGELFF TGTGCCAGCAGCGGCCTAGACAGGCCGAGGACCGGGGAGCTGTTTTTT
TRBD1 - TRBJ1-1 TRBV12-3/TRBV12-4 CASSYSGTGTEAFF TGTGCCAGCAGCTATTCCGGGACAGGGACTGAAGCTTTCTTT
- - TRBJ1-1 TRBV6-6 CASSYGGLGTEAFF TGTGCCAGCAGTTACGGGGGCTTAGGCACTGAAGCTTTCTTT
- - TRBJ1-1 TRBV20-1 CSADRESNTEAFF TGCAGTGCTGACCGGGAGTCGAACACTGAAGCTTTCTTT
TRBD1 - TRBJ1-2 TRBV29-1 CSVERDRGVVGYTF TGCAGCGTTGAACGGGACAGGGGAGTAGTGGGCTACACCTTC
TRBD1 - TRBJ2-7 TRBV30 CAWNRGQGREQYF TGTGCCTGGAACCGTGGACAGGGCCGCGAGCAGTACTTC
- once TRBJ2-7 TRBV27 CASSSGGSYEQYF TGTGCCAGCAGTTCCGGGGGTTCTTACGAGCAGTACTTC
- - TRBJ2-7 TRBV5-1 CASSLEAYEQYF TGCGCCAGCAGCTTGGAAGCCTACGAGCAGTACTTC
TRBD1 once TRBJ2-5 TRBV3-1 CASSQDRGTGFETQYF TGTGCCAGCAGCCAAGATCGCGGGACAGGGTTTGAGACCCAGTACTTC
- - TRBJ1-2 TRBV18 CASSPLKSRGHYGYTF TGTGCCAGCTCACCGCTCAAAAGCAGGGGCCACTATGGCTACACCTTC
- - TRBJ2-7 TRBV12-3/TRBV12-4 CASSFGLEQYF TGTGCCAGCAGTTTCGGTCTCGAGCAGTACTTC
- - TRBJ2-2 TRBV2 CASMGSVRVNTGELFF TGTGCCAGCATGGGGTCCGTGCGTGTAAACACCGGGGAGCTGTTTTTT
TRBD1 - TRBJ2-5 TRBV3-1 CASSPGTVKYF TGTGCCAGCAGCCCAGGGACAGTGAAGTACTTC
- - TRBJ1-2 TRBV2 CASSRGVNYGYTF TGTGCCAGCAGTCGAGGGGTTAACTATGGCTACACCTTC
- once TRBJ2-4 TRBV6-5 CASSYYQPPTGIQYF TGTGCCAGCAGTTACTATCAGCCCCCTACGGGCATTCAGTACTTC
- - TRBJ2-7 TRBV20-1 CSASSQFYEQYF TGCAGTGCCTCATCCCAATTCTACGAGCAGTACTTC
- - TRBJ2-5 TRBV7-2 CASSLDPRWETQYF TGTGCCAGCAGCTTAGATCCTCGGTGGGAGACCCAGTACTTC
- - TRBJ2-3 TRBV9 CASSPLGTYTDTQYF TGTGCCAGCAGCCCCCTGGGGACTTACACAGATACGCAGTATTTT
- - TRBJ2-5 TRBV12-3/TRBV12-4 CASSLISGTETQYF TGTGCCAGCAGTTTAATCTCGGGAACAGAGACCCAGTACTTC
- - TRBJ2-2 TRBV25-1 CASREQGWATGELFF TGTGCCAGCAGAGAACAGGGATGGGCCACCGGGGAGCTGTTTTTT
- - TRBJ1-4 TRBV25-1 CASSNPTNEKLFF TGTGCCAGCAGCAACCCAACTAATGAAAAACTGTTTTTT
- - TRBJ2-5 TRBV20-1 CSAEKSGLPPETQYF TGCAGTGCTGAGAAATCCGGGCTCCCTCCAGAGACCCAGTACTTC
- - TRBJ1-2 TRBV20-1 CSASEGNYGYTF TGCAGTGCTAGTGAGGGGAACTATGGCTACACCTTC
- - TRBJ1-2 TRBV3-1 CASSQDAVWQPLYGYTF TGTGCCAGCAGCCAGGACGCGGTTTGGCAGCCCCTCTATGGCTACACCTTC
TRBD2 - TRBJ2-5 TRBV3-1 CASSPSSGAAGTQYF TGTGCCAGCAGTCCCTCTAGCGGGGCAGCCGGGACCCAGTACTTC
- - TRBJ1-6 TRBV7-9 CASSTDSHNSPLHF TGTGCCAGCAGTACGGACAGTCATAATTCACCCCTCCACTTT
- - TRBJ2-3 TRBV5-1 CASSLRDLADTQYF TGCGCCAGCAGCTTGAGGGATCTCGCAGATACGCAGTATTTT
- - TRBJ2-1 TRBV7-9 CASSLYYNEQFF TGTGCCAGCAGCTTGTATTATAATGAGCAGTTCTTC
TRBD1 - TRBJ1-1 TRBV20-1 CSANQGVTEAFF TGCAGTGCTAACCAGGGGGTCACTGAAGCTTTCTTT
- - TRBJ2-7 TRBV29-1 CSVVIQPYEQYF TGCAGCGTTGTCATACAGCCCTACGAGCAGTACTTC
TRBD1 - TRBJ2-1 TRBV15 CATSSQDREDNEQFF TGTGCCACCAGCTCCCAGGACAGGGAGGACAATGAGCAGTTCTTC
- once TRBJ2-5 TRBV10-3 CATKAPYF TGTGCCACCAAAGCCCCGTACTTC